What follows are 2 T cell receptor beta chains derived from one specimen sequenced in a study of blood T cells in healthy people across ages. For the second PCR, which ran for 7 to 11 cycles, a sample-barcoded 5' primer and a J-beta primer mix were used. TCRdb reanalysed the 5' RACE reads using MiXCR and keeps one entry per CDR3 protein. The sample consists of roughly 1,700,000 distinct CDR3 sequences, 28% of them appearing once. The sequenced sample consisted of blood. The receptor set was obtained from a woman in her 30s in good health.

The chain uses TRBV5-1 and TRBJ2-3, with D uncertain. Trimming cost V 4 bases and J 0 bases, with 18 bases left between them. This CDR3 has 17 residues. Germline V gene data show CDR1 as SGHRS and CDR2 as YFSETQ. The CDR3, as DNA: TGCGCCAGCAGCGCCGCCCATCGGGCCCCTAGCACAGATACGCAGTATTTT. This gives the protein CASSAAHRAPSTDTQYF.

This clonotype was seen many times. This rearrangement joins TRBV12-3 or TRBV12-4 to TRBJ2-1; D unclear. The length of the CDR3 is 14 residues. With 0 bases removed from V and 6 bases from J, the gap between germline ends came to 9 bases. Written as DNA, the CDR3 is TGTGCCAGCAGTTTAGCAGGTCAATTCAATGAGCAGTTCTTC. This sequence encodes CASSLAGQFNEQFF.